Presented here are 7 T cell receptor beta chains from one specimen sequenced in a study of OX40 agonist ivuxolimab in advanced cancers. Some clones are missing from TCRdb's copy, which holds only in-frame ones; the method was immunoSEQ multiplex PCR. The table includes about 26,000 clones, roughly 82% detected once. The source was CD4+ or CD8+ T cells sorted from blood, collected in a trial of the OX40 agonist ivuxolimab. Receptor source: an adult with an advanced solid tumor such as melanoma, head and neck, liver or kidney cancer.

The V gene is TRBV11-2, the J gene TRBJ1-1, with D unclear. V lost 1 base, J lost 3 bases, and 9 bases lay in between. The CDR3 totals 14 residues. CDR1 is SGHAT and CDR2 is FQNNGV in the germline V gene. CDR3 coding DNA: TGTGCCAGCAGCTTAGCGGAGGGATACACTGAAGCTTTCTTT. This codes for CASSLAEGYTEAFF.

The chain joins TRBV14 to TRBJ2-3, with 10 bases matching TRBD2. Germline trimming cut 1 base from V and 5 bases from J; bases unmatched to any gene: 9. Germline V gene sequence: CDR1 SGHDN, CDR2 FVKESK. The CDR3 length is 17 residues. CDR3 bases: TGTGCCAGCAGCCAAGTTCCCAGCGGGGGGGCCAAAGATACGCAGTATTTT. Translated, it gives CASSQVPSGGAKDTQYF. Full variable domain (outside the CDR3, taken from reference TRBV14 and TRBJ2-3): EAGVTQFPSHSVIEKGQTVTLRCDPISGHDNLYWYRRVMGKEIKFLLHFVKESKQDESGMPNNRFLAERTGGTYSTLKVQPAELEDSGVYFCASSQVPSGGAKDTQYFGPGTRLTVL.

This chain links TRBV5-4 with TRBJ2-1; D might be TRBD2 (6 bases). V was cut by 2 bases and J by 2 bases, with 14 bases left in between. Germline values: CDR1 SGHNT, CDR2 YYREEE (reference sequence). This CDR3 region has 16 residues. CDR3 protein: CASSFSSVPPYNEQFF. CDR3 coding DNA: TGTGCCAGCAGCTTCTCTAGCGTCCCCCCCTACAATGAGCAGTTCTTC.

This chain joins TRBV4-2 and TRBJ1-5; 12 nucleotides agree with TRBD1. V trimming: 6 bases; J trimming: 5 bases; junction bases outside the gene matches: 5. Germline lookup yields CDR1 LGHNA and CDR2 YNFKEQ. The CDR3 spans 15 residues. CDR3 sequence reads: CASSLGQGAYQPQHF. The DNA for the CDR3 is TGTGCCAGCAGTTTGGGACAGGGGGCATATCAGCCCCAGCATTTT.

This chain joins TRBV30 and TRBJ2-7; D not resolved. Germline assignment: CDR1 GTSNPN and CDR2 SVGIG (reference sequence). The length of the CDR3 is 13 residues. The ends were cut back, 2 bases at V and 2 bases at J, with 10 bases in the middle. CDR3 bases: TGTGCCTGGAGTAACGGCTGGACCTACGAGCAGTACTTC. It is translated as CAWSNGWTYEQYF.

This clone was counted between two and nine times. V gene TRBV9 combines with J gene TRBJ1-2; D is uncertain. The CDR3 sequence is 16 residues long. V shed 0 bases and J shed 5 bases, with 17 bases lying between them. The germline V gene has CDR1 SGDLS and CDR2 YYNGEE. CDR3 coding DNA: TGTGCCAGCAGCGTAGCCCCGACAAGGAGTACATATGGCTACACCTTC. Its protein is CASSVAPTRSTYGYTF.

The rearrangement joins TRBV15 to TRBJ1-1; D ambiguous. The V end was cut by 1 base, the J end by 7 bases, with 10 bases between. The CDR3 has 13 residues. The germline CDR1 and CDR2 sequences are LNHNV and YYDKDF (reference sequence). CDR3: CATSRGFTVEAFF. As DNA, the CDR3 is TGTGCCACCAGCAGAGGGTTTACAGTTGAAGCTTTCTTT.